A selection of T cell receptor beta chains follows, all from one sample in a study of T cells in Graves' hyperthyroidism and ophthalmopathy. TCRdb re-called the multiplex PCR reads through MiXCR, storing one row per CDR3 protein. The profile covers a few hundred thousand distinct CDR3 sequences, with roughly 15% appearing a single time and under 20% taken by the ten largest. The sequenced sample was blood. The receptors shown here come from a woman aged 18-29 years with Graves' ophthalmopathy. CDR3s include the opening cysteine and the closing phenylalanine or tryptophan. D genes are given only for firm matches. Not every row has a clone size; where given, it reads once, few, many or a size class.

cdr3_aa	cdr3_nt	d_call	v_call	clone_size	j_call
CASSLARGSAVSYEQYF	TGTGCCAGCAGCTTAGCGCGCGGCTCAGCAGTATCCTACGAGCAGTACTTC	NA	TRBV7-8	many	TRBJ2-7
CAWSVNSPLHF	TGTGCCTGGAGTGTAAATTCACCCCTCCACTTT	NA	TRBV30	NA	TRBJ1-6
CATSKDGGHSNQPQHF	TGTGCCACCAGCAAAGATGGGGGGCATAGCAATCAGCCCCAGCATTTT	NA	TRBV15	few	TRBJ1-5
CASSSRTGQALAFF	TGTGCCAGCAGCTCACGGACGGGACAGGCCCTAGCTTTCTTT	TRBD1	TRBV5-4	NA	TRBJ1-1
CASSLGQVVGRGYTF	TGCGCCAGCAGCCTGGGACAGGTGGTTGGCCGTGGCTACACCTTC	TRBD1	TRBV5-1	many	TRBJ1-2
CASSIREQGERNNQPQHF	TGTGCCAGTAGTATACGGGAACAGGGAGAAAGAAATAATCAGCCCCAGCATTTT	NA	TRBV19	NA	TRBJ1-5
CASSSGTARNNEQFF	TGTGCCAGCAGCTCAGGGACGGCCCGTAACAATGAGCAGTTCTTC	NA	TRBV7-9	NA	TRBJ2-1
CASSSTSGGTILFTDTQYF	TGTGCCAGCAGTTCGACTAGCGGGGGGACAATCTTATTCACAGATACGCAGTATTTT	TRBD2	TRBV27	many	TRBJ2-3
CASSLTAGAEGTDTQYF	TGTGCCAGCAGCCTCACCGCTGGGGCAGAGGGCACAGATACGCAGTATTTT	NA	TRBV7-9	many	TRBJ2-3
CASSPEGYAKNIQYF	TGTGCCAGCTCACCAGAGGGGTATGCCAAAAACATTCAGTACTTC	NA	TRBV18	many	TRBJ2-4
CATQQGGSYEQYF	TGTGCCACTCAACAGGGAGGAAGCTACGAGCAGTACTTC	NA	TRBV6-1	NA	TRBJ2-7
CASSEQGAGSNQPQHF	TGTGCCAGCAGTGAACAAGGGGCGGGAAGCAATCAGCCCCAGCATTTT	NA	TRBV2	many	TRBJ1-5
CASSYGEASTDTQYF	TGTGCCAGCAGTTACGGAGAAGCTAGCACAGATACGCAGTATTTT	NA	TRBV2	many	TRBJ2-3
CASSRAGITSDTQYF	TGTGCCAGCAGTCGTGCCGGAATTACATCAGATACGCAGTATTTT	NA	TRBV28	NA	TRBJ2-3
CASSSLGLNYEQYF	TGTGCCAGCAGCTCCTTAGGACTGAACTACGAGCAGTACTTC	NA	TRBV11-2	few	TRBJ2-7
CASSLTAGHGNTEAFF	TGTGCCAGCAGCTTAACCGCGGGACACGGGAACACTGAAGCTTTCTTT	NA	TRBV7-3	many	TRBJ1-1
CASSPRYGASYEQYF	TGTGCCAGTAGTCCCCGGTACGGGGCGAGCTACGAGCAGTACTTC	NA	TRBV19	few	TRBJ2-7
CASSMEVGYEQYF	TGTGCCAGTAGTATGGAGGTCGGCTACGAGCAGTACTTC	NA	TRBV19	few	TRBJ2-7
CASSLTGGDLVEQYF	TGTGCCAGCAGTTTAACAGGGGGGGATTTGGTCGAGCAGTACTTC	NA	TRBV27	many	TRBJ2-7
CASSLIWDGYTF	TGTGCCAGCAGTTTAATCTGGGATGGCTACACCTTC	NA	TRBV28	NA	TRBJ1-2
CASSYRLAGGPHQETQYF	TGTGCCAGCAGCTATAGACTAGCGGGGGGACCACACCAAGAGACCCAGTACTTC	TRBD2	TRBV5-8	many	TRBJ2-5
CATRTREYNEQFF	TGTGCCACAAGGACTAGGGAATACAATGAGCAGTTCTTC	TRBD2	TRBV6-1	many	TRBJ2-1
CASSLGDREAWNTEAFF	TGCGCCAGCAGCTTAGGGGACAGGGAGGCTTGGAACACTGAAGCTTTCTTT	TRBD1	TRBV5-1	many	TRBJ1-1
CASSLGVQGPTGELFF	TGTGCCAGCAGTTTAGGGGTACAGGGACCCACCGGGGAGCTGTTTTTT	NA	TRBV12-3/TRBV12-4	few	TRBJ2-2
CSARDRRFNGYTF	TGCAGTGCTAGAGATCGCAGGTTCAATGGCTACACCTTC	NA	TRBV20-1	many	TRBJ1-2
CASSLPLDGETQYF	TGTGCCAGCAGTTTACCACTGGACGGGGAGACCCAGTACTTC	NA	TRBV2	many	TRBJ2-5
CASSQRQGLYGYTF	TGTGCCAGCAGCCAAAGACAGGGCCTTTATGGCTACACCTTC	TRBD1	TRBV3-1	many	TRBJ1-2
CSASAGSRQPQHF	TGCAGTGCTAGTGCGGGCAGCCGACAGCCCCAGCATTTT	NA	TRBV20-1	few	TRBJ1-5
CASSEIRERQFF	TGTGCCAGCTCAGAGATTCGGGAGCGGCAGTTCTTC	NA	TRBV18	many	TRBJ2-1
CASGHLNEQFF	TGTGCCAGCGGACACCTCAATGAGCAGTTCTTC	NA	TRBV5-6	many	TRBJ2-1
CATSRDLTGGLDTQYF	TGTGCCACCAGCAGAGACTTGACAGGGGGCCTGGATACGCAGTATTTT	TRBD1	TRBV15	NA	TRBJ2-3
CASSQHRDLAPEAFF	TGTGCCAGCAGCCAACACAGGGACCTCGCACCTGAAGCTTTCTTT	NA	TRBV27	NA	TRBJ1-1
CASSLVVGTEAFF	TGTGCCAGCAGCTTAGTGGTGGGCACTGAAGCTTTCTTT	NA	TRBV27	many	TRBJ1-1
CASSDASGGGADTQYF	TGTGCCAGCAGTGACGCGAGCGGGGGCGGAGCAGATACGCAGTATTTT	TRBD2	TRBV2	once	TRBJ2-3
CASSSNPQEEIQYF	TGTGCCAGCAGTTCAAATCCTCAAGAGGAAATTCAGTACTTC	NA	TRBV28	many	TRBJ2-4
CASSISGVNEQFF	TGTGCCAGTAGTATTTCAGGGGTCAATGAGCAGTTCTTC	NA	TRBV19	NA	TRBJ2-1
CASGERVYNEQFF	TGTGCCAGCGGGGAGAGGGTCTACAATGAGCAGTTCTTC	NA	TRBV7-8	many	TRBJ2-1
CASSFDRDSYNEQFF	TGTGCCAGCAGCTTCGACCGCGACTCCTACAATGAGCAGTTCTTC	NA	TRBV13	many	TRBJ2-1
CSVRMRYGYTF	TGCTCAGTGCGGATGAGATATGGCTACACCTTC	NA	TRBV20-1	NA	TRBJ1-2
CASSWEPGQGFLRGYTF	TGCGCCAGCAGCTGGGAGCCCGGACAGGGGTTTCTTAGGGGCTACACCTTC	TRBD1	TRBV5-1	few	TRBJ1-2
CASSLAVAGGGEQYF	TGCGCCAGCAGCTTGGCCGTCGCAGGGGGCGGCGAGCAGTACTTC	TRBD1	TRBV5-1	many	TRBJ2-7
CSAILAGSAQETQYF	TGCAGTGCTATCCTAGCGGGAAGCGCCCAAGAGACCCAGTACTTC	TRBD2	TRBV20-1	many	TRBJ2-5
CASILRAGADTQYF	TGTGCCAGCATACTGAGGGCCGGGGCAGATACGCAGTATTTT	NA	TRBV6-1	NA	TRBJ2-3
CASSFRTASSGANVLTF	TGTGCCAGCAGTTTTAGGACAGCGTCCTCTGGGGCCAACGTCCTGACTTTC	NA	TRBV27	few	TRBJ2-6
CASSLGGLAGDNEQFF	TGCGCCAGCAGCTTGGGGGGACTAGCGGGGGACAATGAGCAGTTCTTC	TRBD2	TRBV5-1	many	TRBJ2-1
CASSGIFVGYTF	TGTGCCAGCAGTGGAATATTCGTCGGCTACACCTTC	NA	TRBV6-1	few	TRBJ1-2
CASSPPGGNPGSYEQYF	TGTGCCAGCAGCCCCCCCGGTGGGAACCCAGGGTCCTACGAGCAGTACTTC	NA	TRBV7-9	NA	TRBJ2-7
CAWSRVSGGVTGELFF	TGTGCCTGGAGTCGGGTTAGCGGGGGGGTGACCGGGGAGCTGTTTTTT	TRBD2	TRBV30	NA	TRBJ2-2
CASSLIAGGEIGEQYF	TGTGCCAGCAGTCTAATAGCAGGGGGGGAAATCGGCGAGCAGTACTTC	NA	TRBV28	NA	TRBJ2-7
CASSQDTDGGGYTF	TGTGCCAGCAGCCAAGACACTGACGGCGGTGGCTACACCTTC	NA	TRBV3-1	many	TRBJ1-2
CAIAARGIYGYTF	TGTGCCATCGCCGCGCGGGGTATCTATGGCTACACCTTC	NA	TRBV10-3	few	TRBJ1-2
CASSAGRGPSYEQYF	TGTGCCAGCAGTGCGGGCAGGGGTCCGTCCTACGAGCAGTACTTC	NA	TRBV6-1	many	TRBJ2-7
CASSLRTGATDTQYF	TGTGCCAGCAGTTTACGGACAGGGGCTACAGATACGCAGTATTTT	TRBD1	TRBV12-3/TRBV12-4	many	TRBJ2-3
CASTLEGNEQFF	TGTGCCAGCACCCTGGAGGGGAATGAGCAGTTCTTC	NA	TRBV28	many	TRBJ2-1